This TCR beta chain was documented in a study of CD8+CD57+ T cells in acquired aplastic anemia (dated by TCRdb to 2016 to 2018). For context, the study as a whole: DNA extracted from sorted CD4+ and CD8+ cells had a mean of about 3.2 ug, with a range of roughly 0.17 to 30 ug. Mean read counts for healthy donor samples were around 10 million for CD4+ cells and 11.0 million for CD8+ cells.

There are 15 amino acids in the CDR3, from cysteine to phenylalanine inclusive. CDR3 DNA only is kept here, 45 bases in frame from base 1. V is reduced by 7 bases and J by 5 bases, leaving a spacing of 20 bases between them. CDR1 SEHNR and CDR2 FQNEAQ were looked up in the germline V gene (reference sequence). In regard to this clonotype: No cognate antigen has been identified for it. Base qualities are not at hand, and no much larger clone is one base apart.

Broad study findings and their caveats: Roughly 30 CD8+ CDR3 sequences were found to be shared between patients and controls, but these sequences appeared to be highly expressed in patients and within the immunodominant clones of the patients. CD8+ Simpson's diversity did not differ significantly between patients and healthy controls (P=0.060).

In the study, sorted CD4+ and CD8+ blood T cells from patients with severe aplastic anemia and from healthy subjects underwent deep sequencing of TCR repertoires. Ficoll-Paque density gradient centrifugation was used to isolate peripheral blood mononuclear cells. CD4+ and CD8+ T cells were sorted by FACS or magnetic beads before DNA extraction. TCR beta VDJ combination and CDR3 sequence profiling used genomic DNA as the template. An Illumina HiSeq 2000 was the platform used for TCR repertoire sequencing. In the paper's pipeline: Repertoires were assessed using TRBV/TRBJ rearrangement plots, CDR3 size and DJ length profiles, and Simpson's diversity index. The immunodominant clone was defined as the most abundant DNA sequence in deep sequencing data. CDR3 amino acid sequences were screened for sharing across subjects and were compared with published repertoires and the VDJdb database. TCRdb cleaned the public reads at Q25 with fastp, built clones with MiXCR and kept in-frame beta chains. Every distinct CDR3 protein forms one entry, paired with its most common genes and DNA. The V and J calls shown here were made by TCRdb, not taken from the authors' results. The sample table contains roughly 160,000 distinct CDR3 sequences; only one count was recorded for about 60% of them. About 41% of the sample belongs to the ten largest clones.

The chain is assembled from TRBV7-9 and TRBJ1-1; TRBD1 might be the D gene, on 5 matching bases. The source of this sequence is a human donor in good health. The sample was sorted CD4+, CD8+, or CD8+CD57+ T cells (not recorded which) from PBMCs. The CDR3 is CASTMRRGARTEAFF. The bases are TGTGCCAGCACCATGAGGAGGGGTGCCAGGACTGAAGCTTTCTTT.